The subject of this entry is one T cell receptor beta chain. The antigen is not known. The sample comes from a study of beta chain features in type 1 diabetes. Study results and caveats: There was no resolution here of whether HLA type influences TCRB rearrangement. When Type 1 diabetes patients were examined, their TCRB CDR3s proved moderately but significantly shorter in all four CD4+ subsets.

The whole isolated RNA underwent reverse transcription, so sequencing captured expressed TCRB transcripts. The method was immunoSEQ multiplex PCR; TCRdb's version includes in-frame clones alone and lacks a portion of them. The sample records fewer than 650,000 clones, 15% to 19% being singletons. The germline V gene has CDR1 SQVTM and CDR2 ANQGSEA. V lost 6 bases, J lost 5 bases, and 7 bases stayed unmatched. The CDR3 is 14 residues long. The receptor comes from a man younger than 35 in good health. The chain is built from TRBV29-1 and TRBJ2-3, with 11 bases lining up with TRBD2. The sample consisted of naive CD4+ T cells from blood. The CDR3 sequence is CSVELAGVGDTQYF. The DNA for the CDR3 is TGCAGCGTAGAACTAGCGGGGGTTGGAGATACGCAGTATTTT.